This TCR beta chain was identified during a study of control samples from healthy donors and cancer patients. Germline V gene sequence: CDR1 SQVTM, CDR2 ANQGSEA. The CDR3 sequence is 13 residues long. Trimming shortened V by 6 bases and J by 1 base, and 12 bases separated the two germline ends. Repertoires were generated with immunoSEQ multiplex PCR, while TCRdb's copy carries only in-frame clones and drops some. Here the sample spans 90,000 to 95,000 clones, around 81% being singletons. The source of this sequence is a man aged 25 to 40 in good health. The rearrangement links TRBV29-1 to TRBJ1-1; D is uncertain. The source material was blood. CDR3 coding DNA: TGCAGCGTATCCTTGGGTTGGAACACTGAAGCTTTCTTT. It specifies CSVSLGWNTEAFF.